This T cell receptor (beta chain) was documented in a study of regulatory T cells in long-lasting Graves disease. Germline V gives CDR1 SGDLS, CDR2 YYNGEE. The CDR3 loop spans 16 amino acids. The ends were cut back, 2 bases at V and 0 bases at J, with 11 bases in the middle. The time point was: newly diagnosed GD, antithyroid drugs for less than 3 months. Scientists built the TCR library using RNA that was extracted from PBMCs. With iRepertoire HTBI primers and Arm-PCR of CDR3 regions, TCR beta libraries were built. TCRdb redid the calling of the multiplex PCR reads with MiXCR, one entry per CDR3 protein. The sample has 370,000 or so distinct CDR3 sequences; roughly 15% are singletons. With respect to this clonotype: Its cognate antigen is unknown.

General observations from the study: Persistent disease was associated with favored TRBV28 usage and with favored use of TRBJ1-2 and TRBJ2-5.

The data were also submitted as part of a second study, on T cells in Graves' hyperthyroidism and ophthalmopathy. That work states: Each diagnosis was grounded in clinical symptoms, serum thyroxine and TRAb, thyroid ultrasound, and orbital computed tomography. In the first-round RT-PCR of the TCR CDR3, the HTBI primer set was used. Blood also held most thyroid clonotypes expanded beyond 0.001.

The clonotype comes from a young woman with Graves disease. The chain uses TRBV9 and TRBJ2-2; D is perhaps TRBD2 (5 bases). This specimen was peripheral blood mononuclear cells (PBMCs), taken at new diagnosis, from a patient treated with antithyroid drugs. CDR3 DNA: TGTGCCAGCAGCGTCCACGGGAACCCGAACACCGGGGAGCTGTTTTTT. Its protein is CASSVHGNPNTGELFF.